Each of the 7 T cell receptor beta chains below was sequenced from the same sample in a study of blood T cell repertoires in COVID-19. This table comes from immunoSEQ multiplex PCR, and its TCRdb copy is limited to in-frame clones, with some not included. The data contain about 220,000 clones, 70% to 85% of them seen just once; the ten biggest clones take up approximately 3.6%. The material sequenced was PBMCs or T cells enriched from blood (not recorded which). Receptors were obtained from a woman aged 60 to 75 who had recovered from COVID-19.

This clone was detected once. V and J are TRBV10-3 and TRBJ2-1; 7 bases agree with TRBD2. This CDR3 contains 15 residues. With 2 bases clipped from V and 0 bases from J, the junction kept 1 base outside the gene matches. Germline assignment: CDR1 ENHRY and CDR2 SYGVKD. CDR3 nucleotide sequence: TGTGCCATCAGTGAGCGCGGGAGCTCCTACAATGAGCAGTTCTTC. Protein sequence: CAISERGSSYNEQFF.

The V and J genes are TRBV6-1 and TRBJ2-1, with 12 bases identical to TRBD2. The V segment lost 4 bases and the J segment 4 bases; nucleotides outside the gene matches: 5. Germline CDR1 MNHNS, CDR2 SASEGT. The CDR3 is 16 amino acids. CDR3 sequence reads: CASSAGLAGMYNEQFF. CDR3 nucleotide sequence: TGTGCCAGCAGTGCAGGACTAGCGGGAATGTACAATGAGCAGTTCTTC.

The CDR3 region is CASSGWQSYGYTF. The CDR3 DNA follows: TGTGCCAGCAGTGGTTGGCAAAGCTATGGCTACACCTTC. The rearrangement links TRBV27 to TRBJ1-2, with D unresolved. V was trimmed by 5 bases and J by 4 bases, leaving 11 bases between them. Germline values: CDR1 MNHEY, CDR2 SMNVEV (reference sequence). The CDR3 is 13 residues long.

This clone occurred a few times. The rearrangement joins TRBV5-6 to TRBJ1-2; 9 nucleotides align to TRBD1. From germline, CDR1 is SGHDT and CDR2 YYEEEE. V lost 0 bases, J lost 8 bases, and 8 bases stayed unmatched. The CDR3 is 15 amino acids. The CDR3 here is CASSLVGGQGWGYTF. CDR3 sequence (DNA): TGTGCCAGCAGCTTGGTGGGGGGACAGGGATGGGGCTACACCTTC. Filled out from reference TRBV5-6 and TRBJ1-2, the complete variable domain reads DAGVTQSPTHLIKTRGQQVTLRCSPKSGHDTVSWYQQALGQGPQFIFQYYEEEERQRGNFPDRFSGHQFPNYSSELNVNALLLGDSALYLCASSLVGGQGWGYTFGSGTRLTVV.

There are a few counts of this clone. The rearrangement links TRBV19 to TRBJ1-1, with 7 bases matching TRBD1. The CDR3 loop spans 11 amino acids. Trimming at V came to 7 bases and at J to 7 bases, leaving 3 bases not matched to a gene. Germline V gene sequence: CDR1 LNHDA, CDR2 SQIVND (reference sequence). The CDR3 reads CASIRDSEAFF. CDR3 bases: TGTGCCAGTATCCGGGACAGTGAAGCTTTCTTT.

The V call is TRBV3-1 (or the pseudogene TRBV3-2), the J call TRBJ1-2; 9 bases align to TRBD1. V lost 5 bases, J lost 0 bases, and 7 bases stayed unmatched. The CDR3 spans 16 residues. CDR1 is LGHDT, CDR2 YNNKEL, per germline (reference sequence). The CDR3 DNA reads TGTGCCAGCAGCAGGGGACAGGGACGCACTAACTATGGCTACACCTTC. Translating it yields CASSRGQGRTNYGYTF.

This CDR3 is CASSIAGVTDTQYF. CDR3 DNA sequence: TGCGCCAGCTCAATAGCGGGAGTGACAGATACGCAGTATTTT. This chain uses TRBV10-1 with TRBJ2-3, with 9 bases lining up with TRBD2. The CDR3 spans 14 residues. V shed 8 bases, J shed 3 bases, and the junction held 6 bases outside the gene matches. Per the germline V gene, CDR1 is WNHNN and CDR2 is SYGVQD (reference sequence).